This T cell receptor beta chain was profiled in a study of T cell responses to AZD1222 COVID-19 vaccine. TCRdb's table, derived via immunoSEQ multiplex PCR, lists solely in-frame clones and lacks some. The sample has under 200,000 clones, about nine tenths seen once; the top ten hold approximately 1.4%. This CDR3 spans 13 amino acids. This chain uses TRBV21-1 with TRBJ2-3. TRBV21-1 is tagged as a pseudogene. The TCR sequence derives from an adult in good health. Sample: peripheral blood, taken on day 0 of AZD1222 vaccination. The CDR3 coding sequence is TGTGCCGCCCGCGGTGGGGTCAGGGATACGCAGTATTTT. Encoded protein: CAARGGVRDTQYF.